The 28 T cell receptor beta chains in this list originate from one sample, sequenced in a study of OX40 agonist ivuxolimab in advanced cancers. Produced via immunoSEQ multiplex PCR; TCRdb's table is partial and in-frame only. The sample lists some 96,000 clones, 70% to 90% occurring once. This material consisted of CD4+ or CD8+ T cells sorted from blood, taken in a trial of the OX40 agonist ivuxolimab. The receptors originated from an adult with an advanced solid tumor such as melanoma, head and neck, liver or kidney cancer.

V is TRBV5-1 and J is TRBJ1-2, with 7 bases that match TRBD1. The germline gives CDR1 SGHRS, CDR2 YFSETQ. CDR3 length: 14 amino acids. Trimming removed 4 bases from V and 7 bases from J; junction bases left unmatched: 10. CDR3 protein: CASSPTQGVGGYTF. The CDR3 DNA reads TGCGCCAGCAGCCCGACCCAGGGGGTTGGTGGCTACACCTTC.

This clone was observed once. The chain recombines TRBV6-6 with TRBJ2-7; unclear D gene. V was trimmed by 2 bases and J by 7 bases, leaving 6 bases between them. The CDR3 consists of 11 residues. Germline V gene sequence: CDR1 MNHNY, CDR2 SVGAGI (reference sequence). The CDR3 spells CASSYQTEQYF. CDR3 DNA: TGTGCCAGCAGTTACCAGACAGAGCAGTACTTC.

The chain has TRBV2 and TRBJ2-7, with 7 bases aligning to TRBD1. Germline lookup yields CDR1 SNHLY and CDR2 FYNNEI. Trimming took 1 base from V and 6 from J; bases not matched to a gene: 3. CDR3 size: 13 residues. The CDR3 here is CASSEGQGFEQYF. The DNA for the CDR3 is TGTGCCAGCAGTGAAGGACAGGGTTTCGAGCAGTACTTC. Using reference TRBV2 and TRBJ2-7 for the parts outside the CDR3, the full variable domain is EPEVTQTPSHQVTQMGQEVILRCVPISNHLYFYWYRQILGQKVEFLVSFYNNEISEKSEIFDDQFSVERPDGSNFTLKIRSTKLEDSAMYFCASSEGQGFEQYFGPGTRLTVT.

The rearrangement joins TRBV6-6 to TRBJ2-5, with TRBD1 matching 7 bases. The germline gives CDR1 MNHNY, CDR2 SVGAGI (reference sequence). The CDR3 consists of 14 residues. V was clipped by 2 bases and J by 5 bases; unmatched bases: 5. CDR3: CASSYPGTVETQYF. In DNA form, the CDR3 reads TGTGCCAGCAGTTACCCAGGGACAGTCGAGACCCAGTACTTC.

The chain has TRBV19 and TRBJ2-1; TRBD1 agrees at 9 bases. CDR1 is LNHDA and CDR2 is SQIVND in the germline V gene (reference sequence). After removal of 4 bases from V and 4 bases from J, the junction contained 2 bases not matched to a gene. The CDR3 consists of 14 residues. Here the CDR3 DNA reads TGTGCCAGTAGTACCGGGACAGGGTACAATGAGCAGTTCTTC. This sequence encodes CASSTGTGYNEQFF.

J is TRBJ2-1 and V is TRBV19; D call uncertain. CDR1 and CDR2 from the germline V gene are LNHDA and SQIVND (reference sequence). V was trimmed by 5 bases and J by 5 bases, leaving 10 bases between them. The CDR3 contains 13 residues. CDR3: CASSLGPNNEQFF. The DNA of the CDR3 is TGTGCCAGTAGTCTCGGGCCTAACAATGAGCAGTTCTTC.

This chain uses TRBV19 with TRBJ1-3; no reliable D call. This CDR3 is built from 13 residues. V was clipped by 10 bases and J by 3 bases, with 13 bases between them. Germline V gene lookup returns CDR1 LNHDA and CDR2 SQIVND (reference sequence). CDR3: CATYPGFGNTIYF. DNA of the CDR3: TGTGCCACGTATCCTGGCTTTGGAAACACCATATATTTT.

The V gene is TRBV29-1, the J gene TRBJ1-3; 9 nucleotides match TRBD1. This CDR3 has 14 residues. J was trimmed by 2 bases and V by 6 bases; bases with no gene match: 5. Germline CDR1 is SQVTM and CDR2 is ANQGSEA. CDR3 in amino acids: CSVIQGAAGNTIYF. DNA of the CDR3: TGCAGCGTGATACAGGGGGCGGCTGGAAACACCATATATTTT.

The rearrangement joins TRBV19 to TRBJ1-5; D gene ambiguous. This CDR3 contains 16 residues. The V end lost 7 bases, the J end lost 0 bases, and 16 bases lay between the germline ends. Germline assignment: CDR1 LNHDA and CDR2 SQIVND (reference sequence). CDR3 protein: CASNLERVSSNQPQHF. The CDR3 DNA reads TGTGCCAGTAATCTAGAGAGGGTCAGTAGCAATCAGCCCCAGCATTTT. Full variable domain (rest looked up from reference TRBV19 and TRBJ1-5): DGGITQSPKYLFRKEGQNVTLSCEQNLNHDAMYWYRQDPGQGLRLIYYSQIVNDFQKGDIAEGYSVSREKKESFPLTVTSAQKNPTAFYLCASNLERVSSNQPQHFGDGTRLSIL.

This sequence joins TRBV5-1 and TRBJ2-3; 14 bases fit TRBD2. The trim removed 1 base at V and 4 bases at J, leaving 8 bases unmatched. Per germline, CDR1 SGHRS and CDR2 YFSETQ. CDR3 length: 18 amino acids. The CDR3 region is CASSLSGTSGSAADTQYF. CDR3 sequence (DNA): TGCGCCAGCAGCTTGTCGGGGACTAGCGGGAGTGCAGCAGATACGCAGTATTTT.

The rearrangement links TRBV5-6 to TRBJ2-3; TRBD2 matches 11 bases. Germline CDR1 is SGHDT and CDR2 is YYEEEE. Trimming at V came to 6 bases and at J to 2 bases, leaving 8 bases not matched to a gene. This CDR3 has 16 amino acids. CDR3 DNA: TGTGCCAGCACTGAGGGGGGACTAGCGGCCACAGATACGCAGTATTTT. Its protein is CASTEGGLAATDTQYF.

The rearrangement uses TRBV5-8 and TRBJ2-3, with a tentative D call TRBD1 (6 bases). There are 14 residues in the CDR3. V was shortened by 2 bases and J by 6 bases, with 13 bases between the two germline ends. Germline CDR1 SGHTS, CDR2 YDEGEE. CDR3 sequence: CASSFQGSRDTQYF. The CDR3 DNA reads TGTGCCAGCAGCTTCCAGGGGAGTCGGGATACGCAGTATTTT.

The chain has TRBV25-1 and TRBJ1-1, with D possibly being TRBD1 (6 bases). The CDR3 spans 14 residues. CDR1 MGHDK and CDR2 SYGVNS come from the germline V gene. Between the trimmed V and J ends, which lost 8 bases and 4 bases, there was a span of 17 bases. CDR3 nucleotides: TGTGCCAGCGCTGGGTTGGGGGCGATCACTGAAGCTTTCTTT. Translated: CASAGLGAITEAFF.

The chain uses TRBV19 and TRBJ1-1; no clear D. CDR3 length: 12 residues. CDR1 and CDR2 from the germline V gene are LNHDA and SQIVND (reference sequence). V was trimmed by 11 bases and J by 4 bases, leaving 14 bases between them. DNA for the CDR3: TGTGCCTGCCGCGCGGGTTCCACTGAAGCTTTCTTT. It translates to CACRAGSTEAFF.

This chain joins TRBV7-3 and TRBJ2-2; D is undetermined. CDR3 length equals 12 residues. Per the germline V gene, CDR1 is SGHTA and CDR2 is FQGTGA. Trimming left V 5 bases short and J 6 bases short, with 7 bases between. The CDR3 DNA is TGTGCCAGCAGCCATGGAGCCGGGGAGCTGTTTTTT. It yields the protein CASSHGAGELFF.

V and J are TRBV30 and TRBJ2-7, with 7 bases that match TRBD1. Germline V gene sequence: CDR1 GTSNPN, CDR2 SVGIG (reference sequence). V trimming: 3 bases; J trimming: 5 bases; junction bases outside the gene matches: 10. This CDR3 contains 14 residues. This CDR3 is CAWSTQGVLDEQYF. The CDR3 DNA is TGTGCCTGGAGCACCCAGGGGGTGCTGGACGAGCAGTACTTC. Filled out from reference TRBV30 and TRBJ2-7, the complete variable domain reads SQTIHQWPATLVQPVGSPLSLECTVEGTSNPNLYWYRQAAGRGLQLLFYSVGIGQISSEVPQNLSASRPQDRQFILSSKKLLLSDSGFYLCAWSTQGVLDEQYFGPGTRLTVT.

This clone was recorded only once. CDR3: CASSLVAGADTQYF. CDR3 coding DNA: TGCGCCAGCAGCTTGGTAGCGGGAGCAGATACGCAGTATTTT. This chain links TRBV5-1 with TRBJ2-3; 9 bases map to TRBD2. The V segment lost 0 bases and the J segment 4 bases; nucleotides outside the gene matches: 0. The CDR3 is 14 residues long. The germline gives CDR1 SGHRS, CDR2 YFSETQ.

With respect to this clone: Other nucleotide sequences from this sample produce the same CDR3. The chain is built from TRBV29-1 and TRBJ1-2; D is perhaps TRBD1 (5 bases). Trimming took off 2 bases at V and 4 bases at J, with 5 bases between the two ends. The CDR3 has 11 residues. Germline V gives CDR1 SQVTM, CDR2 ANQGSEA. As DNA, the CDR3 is TGCAGCGTTGAAAGGGGCTATGGCTACACCTTC. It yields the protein CSVERGYGYTF.

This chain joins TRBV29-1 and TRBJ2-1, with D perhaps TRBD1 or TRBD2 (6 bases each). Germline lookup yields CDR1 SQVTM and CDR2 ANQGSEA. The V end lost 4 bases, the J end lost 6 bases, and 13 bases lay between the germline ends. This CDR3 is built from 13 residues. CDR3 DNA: TGCAGCGTTGGAGGGGGGACCTTCAATGAGCAGTTCTTC. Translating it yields CSVGGGTFNEQFF.

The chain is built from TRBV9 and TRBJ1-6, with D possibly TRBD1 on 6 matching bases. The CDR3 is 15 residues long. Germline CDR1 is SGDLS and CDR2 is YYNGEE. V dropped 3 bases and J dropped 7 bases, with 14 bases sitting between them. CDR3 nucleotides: TGTGCCAGCAGCGCACAGGGATTGGGGAATTCACCCCTCCACTTT. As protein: CASSAQGLGNSPLHF.

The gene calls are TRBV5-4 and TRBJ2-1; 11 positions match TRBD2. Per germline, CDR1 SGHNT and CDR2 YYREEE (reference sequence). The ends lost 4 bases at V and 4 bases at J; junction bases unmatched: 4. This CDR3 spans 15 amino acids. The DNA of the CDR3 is TGTGCCAGCAGCAGGACTAGCGGGCAATACAATGAGCAGTTCTTC. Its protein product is CASSRTSGQYNEQFF.

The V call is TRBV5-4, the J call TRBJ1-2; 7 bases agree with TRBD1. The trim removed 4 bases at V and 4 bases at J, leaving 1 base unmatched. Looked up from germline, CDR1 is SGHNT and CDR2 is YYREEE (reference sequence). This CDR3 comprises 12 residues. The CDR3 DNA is TGTGCCAGCAGCCGGGACAGCTATGGCTACACCTTC. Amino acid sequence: CASSRDSYGYTF.

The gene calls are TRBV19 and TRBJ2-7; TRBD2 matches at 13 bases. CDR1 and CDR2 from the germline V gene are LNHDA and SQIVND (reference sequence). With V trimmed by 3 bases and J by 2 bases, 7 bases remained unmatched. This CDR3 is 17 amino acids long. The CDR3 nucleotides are TGTGCCAGTAGTATCGGACTAGCGGGAGACCCCACCTACGAGCAGTACTTC. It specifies CASSIGLAGDPTYEQYF.

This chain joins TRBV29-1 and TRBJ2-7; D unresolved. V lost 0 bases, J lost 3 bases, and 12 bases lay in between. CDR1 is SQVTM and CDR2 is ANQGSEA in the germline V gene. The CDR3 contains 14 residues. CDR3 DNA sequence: TGCAGCGTTGAAGATCGCGACGCCTACTACGAGCAGTACTTC. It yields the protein CSVEDRDAYYEQYF.

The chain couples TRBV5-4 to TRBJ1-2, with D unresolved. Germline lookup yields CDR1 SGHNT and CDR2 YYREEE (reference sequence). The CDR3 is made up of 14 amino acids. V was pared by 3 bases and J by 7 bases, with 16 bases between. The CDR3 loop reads CASSSQDLISGYTF. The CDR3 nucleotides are TGTGCCAGCAGCTCCCAGGACCTTATTAGTGGCTACACCTTC. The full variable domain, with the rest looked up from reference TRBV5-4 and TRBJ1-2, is ETGVTQSPTHLIKTRGQQVTLRCSSQSGHNTVSWYQQALGQGPQFIFQYYREEENGRGNFPPRFSGLQFPNYSSELNVNALELDDSALYLCASSSQDLISGYTFGSGTRLTVV.

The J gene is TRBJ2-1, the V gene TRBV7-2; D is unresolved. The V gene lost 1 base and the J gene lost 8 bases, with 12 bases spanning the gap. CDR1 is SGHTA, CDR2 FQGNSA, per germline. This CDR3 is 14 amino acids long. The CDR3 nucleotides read TGTGCCAGCAGCTTAGATTATGGGTACGATGAGCAGTTCTTC. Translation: CASSLDYGYDEQFF. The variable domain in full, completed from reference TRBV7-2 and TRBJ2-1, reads GAGVSQSPSNKVTEKGKDVELRCDPISGHTALYWYRQSLGQGLEFLIYFQGNSAPDKSGLPSDRFSAERTGGSVSTLTIQRTQQEDSAVYLCASSLDYGYDEQFFGPGTRLTVL.

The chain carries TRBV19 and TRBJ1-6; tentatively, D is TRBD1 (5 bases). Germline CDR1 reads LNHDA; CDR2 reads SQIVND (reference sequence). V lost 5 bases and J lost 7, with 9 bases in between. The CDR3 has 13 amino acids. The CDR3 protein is CASSETGNSPLHF. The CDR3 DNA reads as TGTGCCAGTAGTGAAACAGGCAATTCACCCCTCCACTTT.

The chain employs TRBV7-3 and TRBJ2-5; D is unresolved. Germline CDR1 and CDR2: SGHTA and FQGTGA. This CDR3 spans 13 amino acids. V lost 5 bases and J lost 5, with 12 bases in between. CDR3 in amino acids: CASSPGPGETQYF. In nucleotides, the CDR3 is TGTGCCAGCAGCCCAGGCCCTGGGGAGACCCAGTACTTC.